The rows below give T cell receptor beta chains drawn from one sample of a study of blood T cell repertoires in COVID-19. Libraries were prepared by immunoSEQ multiplex PCR; TCRdb keeps only in-frame clonotypes and omits some of them. The sample has approximately 380,000 clones, 91% seen once. The sample was PBMCs or T cells enriched from blood (not recorded which). The receptor set was obtained from a woman aged 40 to 50 who had been exposed to COVID-19. Both conserved end residues are part of each CDR3. The D gene is left open where the match is weak. Where a row states a size, it is once, few, many or the class of an expanded clone; other rows omit it.

len | d_gene | abundance | j_gene | v_gene | CDR3aa | CDR3nt
14 | . | . | TRBJ1-3 | TRBV9 | CASSVGGVGNTIYF | TGTGCCAGCAGCGTAGGCGGGGTTGGAAACACCATATATTTT
13 | . | once | TRBJ1-1 | TRBV29-1 | CSAHRGSGTEAFF | TGCAGCGCCCATCGGGGAAGCGGAACTGAAGCTTTCTTT
15 | . | . | TRBJ2-7 | TRBV18 | CASSPTGSLLHEQYF | TGTGCCAGCTCACCGACAGGATCCCTCTTACACGAGCAGTACTTC
14 | . | . | TRBJ1-3 | TRBV5-1 | CASSLGTAGNTIYF | TGCGCCAGCAGCTTGGGGACAGCCGGAAACACCATATATTTT
14 | . | . | TRBJ1-1 | TRBV3-1/TRBV3-2 | CASSSGLMNTEAFF | TGTGCCAGCAGCTCGGGACTCATGAACACTGAAGCTTTCTTT
13 | TRBD2 | once | TRBJ2-1 | TRBV2 | CASSEGGLAGEFF | TGTGCCAGCAGTGAAGGGGGACTAGCGGGAGAGTTCTTC
16 | . | . | TRBJ1-1 | TRBV11-1 | CASSLAPGTLNTEAFF | TGTGCCAGCAGCTTAGCTCCCGGGACTCTGAACACTGAAGCTTTCTTT
14 | . | . | TRBJ2-4 | TRBV21-1 | CASSKALSSNIQYF | TGTGCCAGCAGCAAAGCGCTGTCTAGCAACATTCAGTACTTC
13 | TRBD1 | . | TRBJ2-3 | TRBV10-3 | CAVGQVGTDTQYF | TGTGCCGTAGGACAGGTGGGCACAGATACGCAGTATTTT
14 | . | . | TRBJ2-1 | TRBV30 | CAWTPGSAYNEQFF | TGTGCCTGGACGCCAGGGTCAGCCTACAATGAGCAGTTCTTC
18 | TRBD2 | . | TRBJ2-5 | TRBV30 | CAWSVRAKTSGAGETQYF | TGTGCCTGGAGTGTACGGGCCAAGACTAGCGGGGCGGGGGAGACCCAGTACTTC
14 | TRBD2 | . | TRBJ2-7 | TRBV7-8 | CASSPTSGSSEQYF | TGTGCCAGCAGCCCGACTAGCGGGAGTTCCGAGCAGTACTTC
13 | TRBD1 | . | TRBJ1-6 | TRBV19 | CATRQGAFSPLHF | TGTGCCACGCGGCAGGGGGCTTTTTCACCCCTCCACTTT
15 | TRBD2 | once | TRBJ2-2 | TRBV5-4 | CASSNSGRATGELFF | TGTGCCAGCAGCAACAGCGGGAGGGCTACCGGGGAGCTGTTTTTT
14 | . | . | TRBJ2-3 | TRBV27 | CASSKQVSTDTQYF | TGTGCCAGCAGTAAACAGGTTTCCACAGATACGCAGTATTTT
18 | TRBD1 | . | TRBJ2-6 | TRBV5-1 | CASSLMLTGGFGANVLTF | TGCGCCAGCAGCTTGATGTTGACAGGGGGCTTTGGGGCCAACGTCCTGACTTTC
13 | . | . | TRBJ1-3 | TRBV5-5 | CASSLDAGNTIYF | TGTGCCAGCAGCTTGGATGCGGGAAACACCATATATTTT
14 | TRBD2 | . | TRBJ2-7 | TRBV10-1 | CASSESGGTYEQYF | TGCGCCAGCAGTGAGAGCGGGGGTACCTACGAGCAGTACTTC
14 | TRBD2 | . | TRBJ2-3 | TRBV29-1 | CSVRAGGPVDTQYF | TGCAGCGTTCGGGCGGGGGGGCCGGTAGATACGCAGTATTTT
15 | . | . | TRBJ1-5 | TRBV6-5 | CASSDPWRGGQPQHF | TGTGCCAGCAGCGATCCTTGGAGGGGGGGCCAGCCCCAGCATTTT
14 | TRBD1 | . | TRBJ1-2 | TRBV4-1 | CASSQGGQVYGYTF | TGCGCCAGCAGCCAAGGGGGACAGGTATATGGCTACACCTTC
13 | . | . | TRBJ1-1 | TRBV5-4 | CASSLGVGTEAFF | TGTGCCAGCAGCTTAGGGGTTGGCACTGAAGCTTTCTTT
14 | TRBD2 | . | TRBJ2-1 | TRBV19 | CASSIGLANNEQFF | TGTGCCAGTAGTATCGGACTAGCGAACAATGAGCAGTTCTTC
14 | . | . | TRBJ2-3 | TRBV5-4 | CASSLGRETDTQYF | TGTGCCAGCAGCTTGGGGAGGGAAACAGATACGCAGTATTTT
14 | . | . | TRBJ1-2 | TRBV10-3 | CAIRGGGGNYGYTF | TGTGCCATCAGGGGAGGCGGCGGGAACTATGGCTACACCTTC
17 | TRBD1 | . | TRBJ1-1 | TRBV2 | CASSPNPLGTGGTEAFF | TGTGCCAGCAGCCCCAACCCCCTTGGGACAGGGGGCACTGAAGCTTTCTTT
15 | TRBD1 | . | TRBJ1-1 | TRBV27 | CASSTPRGRVTEAFF | TGTGCCAGCAGTACACCCAGGGGGCGGGTCACTGAAGCTTTCTTT
16 | . | . | TRBJ1-1 | TRBV10-2 | CASSAATEIPNTEAFF | TGCGCCAGCAGTGCCGCTACAGAGATCCCGAACACTGAAGCTTTCTTT
14 | TRBD1 | . | TRBJ2-1 | TRBV7-9 | CASTTGNSYNEQFF | TGTGCCAGTACGACAGGGAACTCCTACAATGAGCAGTTCTTC
13 | . | once | TRBJ1-5 | TRBV3-1/TRBV3-2 | CASSGGTNQPQHF | TGTGCCAGCAGCGGGGGGACTAATCAGCCCCAGCATTTT
15 | TRBD1 | . | TRBJ1-1 | TRBV27 | CASSLRDRGSTEAFF | TGTGCCAGCAGTTTACGGGACAGGGGTTCGACTGAAGCTTTCTTT
14 | . | . | TRBJ2-7 | TRBV30 | CAWRPPAGTYEQYF | TGTGCCTGGCGGCCCCCGGCAGGGACCTACGAGCAGTACTTC
17 | TRBD1 | . | TRBJ1-4 | TRBV3-1/TRBV3-2 | CASSQAGRGLGNEKLFF | TGTGCCAGCAGCCAAGCTGGTAGGGGGCTGGGTAATGAAAAACTGTTTTTT
17 | . | . | TRBJ1-3 | TRBV13 | CASSSRLLGGSGNTIYF | TGTGCCAGCAGCAGCCGGTTGCTGGGGGGCTCTGGAAACACCATATATTTT
12 | . | . | TRBJ1-4 | TRBV30 | CAWSRGGEKLFF | TGTGCCTGGAGTAGGGGGGGTGAAAAACTGTTTTTT
14 | . | . | TRBJ2-4 | TRBV6-5 | CASIVNLAKNIQYF | TGTGCCAGCATAGTCAATCTAGCCAAAAACATTCAGTACTTC
11 | . | . | TRBJ1-2 | TRBV29-1 | CSGIEGMGYTF | TGCAGCGGCATAGAGGGCATGGGCTACACCTTC
15 | TRBD2 | . | TRBJ2-3 | TRBV10-3 | CAISVSLAVTDTQYF | TGTGCCATCAGTGTGAGTCTAGCGGTCACAGATACGCAGTATTTT
13 | . | . | TRBJ1-3 | TRBV13 | CASSMNRGNTIYF | TGTGCCAGCAGCATGAACAGGGGAAACACCATATATTTT
14 | TRBD1 | . | TRBJ2-1 | TRBV6-5 | CASRRDRGNDEQFF | TGTGCCAGCAGGAGGGACAGGGGTAACGATGAGCAGTTCTTC
12 | . | . | TRBJ1-1 | TRBV12-3/TRBV12-4 | CASSSQFTEAFF | TGTGCCAGCAGTTCCCAGTTCACTGAAGCTTTCTTT
17 | . | . | TRBJ1-3 | TRBV3-1/TRBV3-2 | CASSPGLRPSSGNTIYF | TGTGCCAGCAGCCCTGGGCTTAGGCCGTCCTCTGGAAACACCATATATTTT
17 | TRBD1 | . | TRBJ1-6 | TRBV18 | CASSPGQVSSYNSPLHF | TGTGCCAGCTCACCAGGACAGGTGAGCTCCTATAATTCACCCCTCCACTTT
18 | TRBD2 | . | TRBJ2-3 | TRBV27 | CASSLGLAGALSTDTQYF | TGTGCCAGCAGTTTAGGACTAGCGGGAGCCCTTAGCACAGATACGCAGTATTTT
16 | . | . | TRBJ1-1 | TRBV10-1 | CASSESGLGGKTEAFF | TGCGCCAGCAGTGAGTCCGGGTTGGGGGGGAAAACTGAAGCTTTCTTT
15 | . | . | TRBJ1-2 | TRBV9 | CASSVQGSGSYGYTF | TGTGCCAGCAGCGTACAGGGGTCCGGATCCTATGGCTACACCTTC
13 | TRBD1 | . | TRBJ1-2 | TRBV27 | CASSRDRLYGYTF | TGTGCCAGCAGTCGGGACAGGCTTTATGGCTACACCTTC